Listed here are 24 T cell receptor beta chains from one sample, sequenced in a study of spatial heterogeneity in lung cancer. Points from the study as a whole: Tumor mutation count correlated with how many alpha and beta TCRs expanded intratumorally.

No antigens are known for them. This sample's time point: sample taken at primary tumor resection. TCRdb re-called the 5' RACE reads through MiXCR, storing one row per CDR3 protein. This sample has about 2,600 distinct CDR3 sequences, with 8% found just once. The sequences come from lung tumor tissue, collected at surgery. These receptors were obtained from a male donor with early-stage non-small cell lung cancer.

In its sample, this clonotype is medium-sized (0.01 to 0.1%). The V call is TRBV12-3 or TRBV12-4, the J call TRBJ1-6; the D is unclear. Trimming shortened V by 7 bases and J by 9 bases, and 13 bases separated the two germline ends. This CDR3 has 13 residues. The CDR3 spells CASTPDRSSPLHF. The CDR3 DNA is TGTGCCAGCACCCCTGATAGGAGTTCACCCCTCCACTTT.

This clonotype is labeled as medium-sized. The chain recombines TRBV28 with TRBJ2-3, with D possibly matching TRBD2 (6 bases). Germline lookup yields CDR1 MDHEN and CDR2 SYDVKM. The CDR3 length is 14 residues. The V end lost 2 bases, the J end lost 7 bases, and 13 bases lay between the germline ends. CDR3 protein: CASSLGGLPNTQYF. The CDR3 coding sequence is TGTGCCAGCAGTTTAGGGGGACTCCCTAATACGCAGTATTTT. Supplemented by reference TRBV28 and TRBJ2-3, the full variable domain reads DVKVTQSSRYLVKRTGEKVFLECVQDMDHENMFWYRQDPGLGLRLIYFSYDVKMKEKGDIPEGYSVSREKKERFSLILESASTNQTSMYLCASSLGGLPNTQYFGPGTRLTVL.

V gene TRBV24-1 combines with J gene TRBJ1-2, with TRBD1 as a possible D gene (5 bases). Trimming took off 4 bases at V and 6 bases at J, with 17 bases between the two ends. CDR3 length: 15 amino acids. Germline-derived CDR1 and CDR2 are KGHDR and SFDVKD. DNA for the CDR3: TGTGCCACCAGTGACCCCGAAGGAGGGGCGGATGGCTACACCTTC. Amino acids: CATSDPEGGADGYTF.

J is TRBJ2-7 and V is TRBV6-2 or TRBV6-3, with 11 bases matching TRBD2. The junction had 5 bases not matched to a gene; V was cut back by 7 bases and J by 3 bases. Germline CDR1 reads MNHEY; CDR2 reads SVGEGT. CDR3 length: 14 amino acids. For the CDR3, the DNA is TGTGCCAGCAAACCTAGCGGGGGGCACTACGAGCAGTACTTC. Protein: CASKPSGGHYEQYF.

By its share, this clonotype is medium-sized. The rearrangement uses TRBV18 and TRBJ2-7; 11 nucleotides align to TRBD2. Per the germline V gene, CDR1 is KGHSH and CDR2 is LQKENI. After removal of 2 bases from V and 6 bases from J, the junction contained 3 bases not matched to a gene. CDR3 length: 14 residues. The CDR3, as DNA: TGTGCCAGCTCACCAACTAGCGGGAGTGGCGAGCAGTACTTC. Amino acid sequence: CASSPTSGSGEQYF.

In this sample, this clonotype is medium-sized. V usage is TRBV3-1 and J usage is TRBJ2-1; 7 nucleotides match TRBD2. The CDR3 covers 15 residues. V lost 1 base, J lost 7 bases, and 7 bases stayed unmatched. Looked up from germline, CDR1 is LGHDT and CDR2 is YNNKEL (reference sequence). The chain's CDR3 is CASSQGGGPRNEQFF. The CDR3 DNA follows: TGTGCCAGCAGCCAAGGGGGAGGGCCGCGTAATGAGCAGTTCTTC.

This clonotype was seen at least ten times. This chain connects TRBV2 to TRBJ1-2; D uncertain. This CDR3 is 11 amino acids long. Germline CDR1 reads SNHLY; CDR2 reads FYNNEI. The ends were cut back, 7 bases at V and 5 bases at J, with 8 bases in the middle. The CDR3 DNA sequence: TGTGCCAGCACTAAGGCGTATGGCTACACCTTC. This translates into CASTKAYGYTF.

By frequency in the sample, this clonotype is medium-sized. This chain uses TRBV7-7 with TRBJ2-5; D is unresolved. The V gene's germline CDR1 is SSHAT and CDR2 FNYEAQ (reference sequence). The CDR3 contains 13 residues. The V end was cut by 1 base, the J end by 2 bases, with 5 bases between. CDR3 loop: CASSLGWQETQYF. For the CDR3, the DNA is TGTGCCAGCAGCTTAGGTTGGCAAGAGACCCAGTACTTC.

This clonotype is medium-sized by share. The chain joins TRBV6-1 to TRBJ1-2; D unresolved. The ends were cut back, 4 bases at V and 2 bases at J, with 8 bases in the middle. The CDR3 sequence is 13 residues long. The V gene's germline CDR1 is MNHNS and CDR2 SASEGT. The CDR3 protein is CASSVLINYGYTF. The DNA for the CDR3 is TGTGCCAGCAGTGTGTTGATCAACTATGGCTACACCTTC.

This clonotype has just a few counts. The V call is TRBV28, the J call TRBJ2-3, with 11 bases lining up with TRBD2. This CDR3 has 19 residues. Germline V gene data show CDR1 as MDHEN and CDR2 as SYDVKM. V trimming: 3 bases; J trimming: 1 base; junction bases outside the gene matches: 12. In DNA, the CDR3 is TGTGCCAGCAGTTTTTTGGGACTAGCGGTATCTGGGGGCACAGATACGCAGTATTTT. Amino acids: CASSFLGLAVSGGTDTQYF.

Within the sample, this clonotype is medium-sized (0.01 to 0.1%). The chain employs TRBV29-1 and TRBJ2-3; D not resolved. Per the germline V gene, CDR1 is SQVTM and CDR2 is ANQGSEA. This CDR3 has 13 residues. V was shortened by 4 bases and J by 2 bases, with 10 bases between the two germline ends. CDR3 in amino acids: CSVVIGSTDTQYF. Written as DNA, the CDR3 is TGCAGCGTTGTTATAGGGTCCACAGATACGCAGTATTTT.

Concerning this clonotype: A much bigger clone sits one base away, suggesting this may be a read error. This chain links TRBV7-2 with TRBJ2-5, with TRBD2 matching over 8 bases. The trim removed 2 bases at V and 4 bases at J, leaving 9 bases unmatched. CDR3 length: 16 amino acids. CDR1 and CDR2 from the germline V gene are SGHTA and FQGNSA. The CDR3 DNA follows: TGTGCCAGCAGCTTAACGGGGGGCGGGAGGACAGAGACCCAGTACTTC. It translates to CASSLTGGGRTETQYF.

This clonotype is medium-sized in the sample. V is TRBV6-2 or TRBV6-3 and J is TRBJ2-4, with a possible D match to TRBD2 (7 bases). Trimming shortened V by 6 bases and J by 12 bases, and 18 bases separated the two germline ends. The CDR3 contains 13 residues. Germline lookup yields CDR1 MNHEY and CDR2 SVGEGT. CDR3 in amino acids: CASSSRGASAQYF. In DNA form, the CDR3 reads TGTGCCAGCAGCTCCCGGGGGGCATCTGCTCAGTACTTC.

This clonotype is medium-sized (0.01 to 0.1%) in the sample. This chain joins TRBV20-1 and TRBJ2-7; D not certain. From germline, CDR1 is DFQATT and CDR2 SNEGSKA (reference sequence). CDR3 length: 10 residues. Trimming left V 0 bases short and J 7 bases short, with 4 bases between. CDR3 in DNA: TGCAGTGCTAGAGATGAGGAGCAGTACTTC. Translation: CSARDEEQYF.

Sample share makes this clonotype medium-sized. The J gene is TRBJ2-2, the V gene TRBV5-1; 8 nucleotides align to TRBD2. The CDR3 is 13 residues long. The J segment lost 5 bases and the V segment lost 4 bases, leaving 1 base of the junction unmatched. Germline V gene sequence: CDR1 SGHRS, CDR2 YFSETQ. CDR3 amino acids: CASSQRETGELFF. In DNA form, the CDR3 reads TGCGCCAGCAGCCAGCGGGAGACCGGGGAGCTGTTTTTT.

By frequency in the sample, this clonotype is medium-sized. J is TRBJ2-3 and V is TRBV7-2; perhaps TRBD2 as D (6 bases). This CDR3 comprises 14 residues. Germline V gives CDR1 SGHTA, CDR2 FQGNSA. Trimming removed 0 bases at V and 6 bases at J, with 10 bases between. The CDR3 here is CASSLAPGTDTQYF. CDR3 coding DNA: TGTGCCAGCAGCTTAGCCCCTGGGACTGATACGCAGTATTTT.

This chain connects TRBV20-1 to TRBJ2-3, with TRBD2 matching 7 bases. This CDR3 region has 14 residues. CDR1 is DFQATT, CDR2 SNEGSKA, per germline (reference sequence). V shed 1 base, J shed 3 bases, and the junction held 4 bases outside the gene matches. As DNA, the CDR3 is TGCAGTGCTAGAGGCGGGAGTGGGACAGATACGCAGTATTTT. It codes for CSARGGSGTDTQYF.

Sample share makes this clonotype medium-sized. The rearrangement joins TRBV30 to TRBJ1-1, with 7 bases matching TRBD1. Germline CDR1 is GTSNPN and CDR2 is SVGIG (reference sequence). This CDR3 spans 13 amino acids. J gave up 1 base and V 3 bases, and 2 bases lay outside the gene matches. CDR3 in amino acids: CAWRQGWNTEAFF. The CDR3 bases are TGTGCCTGGAGACAGGGGTGGAACACTGAAGCTTTCTTT.

This clonotype was counted a few times. The chain couples TRBV19 to TRBJ1-4; D gene unclear. The CDR3 has 11 residues. V was cut by 3 bases and J by 5 bases, with 1 base left in between. Per germline, CDR1 LNHDA and CDR2 SQIVND (reference sequence). CDR3 amino acids: CASSINEKLFF. CDR3 sequence (DNA): TGTGCCAGTAGTATCAATGAAAAACTGTTTTTT.

This clonotype was counted at least ten times. This chain joins TRBV5-1 and TRBJ2-3; TRBD1 might be the D (6 bases). CDR1 is SGHRS and CDR2 is YFSETQ in the germline V gene. The CDR3 has 14 residues. The ends were cut back, 4 bases at V and 2 bases at J, with 11 bases in the middle. The CDR3 protein is CASSLTGYTDTQYF. The DNA for the CDR3 is TGCGCCAGCAGCCTGACAGGTTACACAGATACGCAGTATTTT.

This clonotype was recorded many times. Germline and junction disagree at one end, which may indicate a read error. The CDR3 DNA sequence: TGTGTCAGCTACCCGGGGGGCGCCGGTCAGCCCCAGCATTTT. Translation: CVSYPGGAGQPQHF. The chain carries TRBV28 and TRBJ1-5, with D possibly being TRBD1 (6 bases). The CDR3 contains 14 residues. The germline gives CDR1 MDHEN, CDR2 SYDVKM.

By sample fraction, this clonotype is medium-sized. The chain is built from TRBV7-2 and TRBJ2-1; 9 positions agree with TRBD2. CDR1 is SGHTA, CDR2 FQGNSA, per germline. J gave up 9 bases and V 2 bases, and 11 bases lay outside the gene matches. CDR3 length: 16 amino acids. The CDR3 reads CASSLYGGAGGVEQFF. The CDR3 DNA reads as TGTGCCAGCAGCTTATATGGAGGTGCGGGAGGGGTTGAGCAGTTCTTC.

By sample share, this clonotype is large. The V call is TRBV12-3 or TRBV12-4, the J call TRBJ1-6, with D unclear. The CDR3 has 12 amino acids. Trimming removed 7 bases at V and 7 bases at J, with 8 bases between. The CDR3 nucleotides are TGTGCCAGCACCCAAGCGAATTCACCCCTCCACTTT. Its translation is CASTQANSPLHF.

This clonotype is labeled large. The genes are TRBV14 and TRBJ2-7, with 9 bases fitting TRBD2. Germline V gene sequence: CDR1 SGHDN, CDR2 FVKESK. Unmatched junction bases numbered 19, after V lost 2 bases and J lost 5 bases. CDR3 size: 19 residues. CDR3 amino acids: CASSQRRPGLAGLVDEQYF. Written as DNA, the CDR3 is TGTGCCAGCAGCCAAAGAAGGCCGGGACTAGCTGGGCTCGTGGACGAGCAGTACTTC. The complete variable domain, with remaining parts taken from reference TRBV14 and TRBJ2-7, reads EAGVTQFPSHSVIEKGQTVTLRCDPISGHDNLYWYRRVMGKEIKFLLHFVKESKQDESGMPNNRFLAERTGGTYSTLKVQPAELEDSGVYFCASSQRRPGLAGLVDEQYFGPGTRLTVT.